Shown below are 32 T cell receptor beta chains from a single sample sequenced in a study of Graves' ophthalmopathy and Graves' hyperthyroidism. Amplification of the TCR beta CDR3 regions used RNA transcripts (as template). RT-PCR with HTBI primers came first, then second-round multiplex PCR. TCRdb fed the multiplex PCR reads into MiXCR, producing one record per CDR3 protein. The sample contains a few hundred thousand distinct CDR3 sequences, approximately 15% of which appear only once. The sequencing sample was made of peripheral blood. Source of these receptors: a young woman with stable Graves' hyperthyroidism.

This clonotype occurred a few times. The CDR3 nucleotides are TGTGCCAGCACCCCTAGCGGGGCCGGGGAGCTGTTTTTT. Protein: CASTPSGAGELFF. The gene calls are TRBV11-2 and TRBJ2-2, with 9 bases that match TRBD2. This CDR3 has 13 amino acids. Trimming removed 7 bases from V and 6 bases from J; junction bases left unmatched: 3. Germline CDR1 is SGHAT and CDR2 is FQNNGV.

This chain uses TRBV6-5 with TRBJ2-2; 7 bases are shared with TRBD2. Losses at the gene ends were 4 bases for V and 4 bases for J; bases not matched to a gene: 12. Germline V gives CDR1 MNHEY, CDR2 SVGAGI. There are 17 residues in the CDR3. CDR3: CASSSPERGFGTGELFF. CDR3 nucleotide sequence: TGTGCCAGCAGTTCCCCCGAGCGGGGTTTCGGCACCGGGGAGCTGTTTTTT.

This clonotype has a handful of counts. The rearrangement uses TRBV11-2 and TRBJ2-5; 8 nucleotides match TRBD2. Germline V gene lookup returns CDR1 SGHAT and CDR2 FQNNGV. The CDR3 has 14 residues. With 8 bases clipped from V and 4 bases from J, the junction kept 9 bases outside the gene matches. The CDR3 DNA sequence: TGTGCCAGCTCGTGGCGGGGGGCAGGAGAGACCCAGTACTTC. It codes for CASSWRGAGETQYF.

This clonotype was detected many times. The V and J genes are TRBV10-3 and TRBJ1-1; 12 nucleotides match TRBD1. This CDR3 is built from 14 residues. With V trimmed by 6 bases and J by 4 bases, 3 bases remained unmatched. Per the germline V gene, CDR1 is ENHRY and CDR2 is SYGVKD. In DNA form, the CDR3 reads TGTGCCATCAGGGGACAGGGGGCAATCACTGAAGCTTTCTTT. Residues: CAIRGQGAITEAFF.

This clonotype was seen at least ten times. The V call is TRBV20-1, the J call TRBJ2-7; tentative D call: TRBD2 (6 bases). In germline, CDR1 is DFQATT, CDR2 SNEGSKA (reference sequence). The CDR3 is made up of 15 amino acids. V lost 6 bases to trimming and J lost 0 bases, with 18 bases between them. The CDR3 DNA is TGCAGTGCGACTAAGCGGGTTCCTTCCTCCTACGAGCAGTACTTC. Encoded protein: CSATKRVPSSYEQYF.

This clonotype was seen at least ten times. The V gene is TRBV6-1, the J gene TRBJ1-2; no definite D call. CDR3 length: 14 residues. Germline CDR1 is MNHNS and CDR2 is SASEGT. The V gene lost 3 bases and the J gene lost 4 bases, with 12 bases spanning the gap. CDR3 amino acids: CASSELGRSYGYTF. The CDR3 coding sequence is TGTGCCAGCAGTGAGCTTGGCAGGAGCTATGGCTACACCTTC.

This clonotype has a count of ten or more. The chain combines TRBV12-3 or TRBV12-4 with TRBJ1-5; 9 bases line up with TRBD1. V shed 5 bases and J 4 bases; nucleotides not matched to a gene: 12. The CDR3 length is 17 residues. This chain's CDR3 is CASSPPGQGWGNQPQHF. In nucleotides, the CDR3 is TGTGCCAGCAGTCCTCCGGGACAGGGCTGGGGTAATCAGCCCCAGCATTTT.

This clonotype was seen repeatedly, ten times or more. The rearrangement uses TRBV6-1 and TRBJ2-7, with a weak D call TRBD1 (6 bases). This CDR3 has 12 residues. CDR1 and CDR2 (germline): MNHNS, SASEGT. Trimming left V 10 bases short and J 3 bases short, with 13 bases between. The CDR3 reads CATAQGIYEQYF. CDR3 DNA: TGTGCCACCGCACAGGGAATCTACGAGCAGTACTTC.

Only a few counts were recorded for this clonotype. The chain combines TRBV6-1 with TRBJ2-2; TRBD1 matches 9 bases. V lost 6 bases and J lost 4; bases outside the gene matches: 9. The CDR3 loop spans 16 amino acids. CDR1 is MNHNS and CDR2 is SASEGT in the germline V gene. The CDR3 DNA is TGTGCCAGCAGGACTACAGGGGGCCTAGGCACCGGGGAGCTGTTTTTT. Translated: CASRTTGGLGTGELFF.

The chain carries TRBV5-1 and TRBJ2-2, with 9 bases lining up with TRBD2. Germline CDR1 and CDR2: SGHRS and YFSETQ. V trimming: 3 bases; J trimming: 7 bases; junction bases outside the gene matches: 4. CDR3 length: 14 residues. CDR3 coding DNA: TGCGCCAGCAGCTCCGCACTAGCGGGCGGGGAGCTGTTTTTT. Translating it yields CASSSALAGGELFF.

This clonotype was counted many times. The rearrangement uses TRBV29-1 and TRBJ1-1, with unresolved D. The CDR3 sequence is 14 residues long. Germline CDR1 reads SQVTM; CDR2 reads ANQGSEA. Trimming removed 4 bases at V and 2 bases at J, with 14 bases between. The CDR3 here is CSVARGSANTEAFF. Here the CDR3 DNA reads TGCAGCGTTGCGCGCGGGTCGGCAAACACTGAAGCTTTCTTT.

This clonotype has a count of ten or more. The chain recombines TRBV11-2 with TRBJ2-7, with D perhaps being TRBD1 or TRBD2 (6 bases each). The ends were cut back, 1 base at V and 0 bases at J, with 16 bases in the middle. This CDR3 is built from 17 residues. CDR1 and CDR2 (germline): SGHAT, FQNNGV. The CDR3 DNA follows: TGTGCCAGCAGCTTAGTTGGGGGGCCGAGGAGCTCCTACGAGCAGTACTTC. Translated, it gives CASSLVGGPRSSYEQYF.

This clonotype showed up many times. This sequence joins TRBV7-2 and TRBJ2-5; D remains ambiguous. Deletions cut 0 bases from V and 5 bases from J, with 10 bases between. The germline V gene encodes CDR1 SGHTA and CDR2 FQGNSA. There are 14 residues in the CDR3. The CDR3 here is CASSLAGYRETQYF. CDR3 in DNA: TGTGCCAGCAGCTTAGCAGGTTATAGGGAGACCCAGTACTTC.

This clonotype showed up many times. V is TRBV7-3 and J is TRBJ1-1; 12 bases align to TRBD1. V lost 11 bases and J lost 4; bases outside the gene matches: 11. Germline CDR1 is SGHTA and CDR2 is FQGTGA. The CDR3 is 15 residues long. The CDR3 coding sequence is TGTGCCCGACGGGACAGGGGGCAAGAGGGCACTGAAGCTTTCTTT. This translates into CARRDRGQEGTEAFF.

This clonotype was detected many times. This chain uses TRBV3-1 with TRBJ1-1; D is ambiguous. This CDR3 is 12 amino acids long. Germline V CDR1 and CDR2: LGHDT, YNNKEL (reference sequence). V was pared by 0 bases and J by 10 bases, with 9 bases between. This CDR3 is CASSQEGYGAFF. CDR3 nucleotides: TGTGCCAGCAGCCAAGAAGGGTATGGAGCTTTCTTT.

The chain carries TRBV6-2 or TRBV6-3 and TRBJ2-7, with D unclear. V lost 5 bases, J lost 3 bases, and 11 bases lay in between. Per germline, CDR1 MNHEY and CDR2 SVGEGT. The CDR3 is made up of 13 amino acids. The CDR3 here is CASSPGAYYEQYF. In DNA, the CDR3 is TGTGCCAGCAGTCCCGGTGCTTACTACGAGCAGTACTTC.

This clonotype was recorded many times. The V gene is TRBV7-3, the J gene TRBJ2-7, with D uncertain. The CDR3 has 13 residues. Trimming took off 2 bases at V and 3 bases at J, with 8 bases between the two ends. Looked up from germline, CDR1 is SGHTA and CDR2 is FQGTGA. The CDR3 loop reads CASSLEWGYEQYF. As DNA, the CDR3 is TGTGCCAGCAGCTTAGAGTGGGGCTACGAGCAGTACTTC.

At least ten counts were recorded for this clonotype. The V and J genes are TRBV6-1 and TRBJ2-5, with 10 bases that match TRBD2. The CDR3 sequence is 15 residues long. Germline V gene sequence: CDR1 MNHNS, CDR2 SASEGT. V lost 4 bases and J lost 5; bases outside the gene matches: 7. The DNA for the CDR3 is TGTGCCAGCAGTGGGCTAGCGGGGGTGGGTGAGACCCAGTACTTC. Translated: CASSGLAGVGETQYF.

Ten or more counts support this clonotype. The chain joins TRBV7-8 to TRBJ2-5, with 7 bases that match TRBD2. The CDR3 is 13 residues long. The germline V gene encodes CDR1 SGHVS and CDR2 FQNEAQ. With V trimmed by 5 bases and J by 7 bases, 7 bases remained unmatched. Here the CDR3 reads CASSTTSVGTQYF. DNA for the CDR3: TGTGCCAGCAGCACAACTAGCGTTGGGACCCAGTACTTC.

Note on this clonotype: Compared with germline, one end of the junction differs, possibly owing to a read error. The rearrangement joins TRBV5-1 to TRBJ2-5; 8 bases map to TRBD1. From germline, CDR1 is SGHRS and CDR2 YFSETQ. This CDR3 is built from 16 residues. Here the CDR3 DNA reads TGCGCCAGCAGCTTCCCAAACGGACAGGGCCAAGAGAGCCAGTACTTC. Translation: CASSFPNGQGQESQYF. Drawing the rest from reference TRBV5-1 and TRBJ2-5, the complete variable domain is KAGVTQTPRYLIKTRGQQVTLSCSPISGHRSVSWYQQTPGQGLQFLFEYFSETQRNKGNFPGRFSGRQFSNSRSEMNVSTLELGDSALYLCASSFPNGQGQESQYFGPGTRLLVL.

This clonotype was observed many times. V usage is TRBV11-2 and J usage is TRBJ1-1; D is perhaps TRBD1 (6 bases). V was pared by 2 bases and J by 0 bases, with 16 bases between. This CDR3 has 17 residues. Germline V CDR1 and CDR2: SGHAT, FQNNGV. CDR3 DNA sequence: TGTGCCAGCAGCTTACTATCCCTCAGGGACATGAACACTGAAGCTTTCTTT. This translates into CASSLLSLRDMNTEAFF.

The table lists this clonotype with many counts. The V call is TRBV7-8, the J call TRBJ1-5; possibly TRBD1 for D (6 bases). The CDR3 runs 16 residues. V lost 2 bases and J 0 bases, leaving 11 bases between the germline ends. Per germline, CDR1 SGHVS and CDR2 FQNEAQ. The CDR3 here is CASSLSRTVSNQPQHF. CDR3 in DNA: TGTGCCAGCAGCTTATCAAGGACAGTTAGCAATCAGCCCCAGCATTTT.

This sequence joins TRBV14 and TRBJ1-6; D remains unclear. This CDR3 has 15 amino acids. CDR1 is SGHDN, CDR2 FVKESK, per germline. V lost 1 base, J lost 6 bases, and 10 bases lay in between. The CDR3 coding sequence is TGTGCCAGCAGCCAAGCTACGGTTTCTAATTCACCCCTCCACTTT. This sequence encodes CASSQATVSNSPLHF.

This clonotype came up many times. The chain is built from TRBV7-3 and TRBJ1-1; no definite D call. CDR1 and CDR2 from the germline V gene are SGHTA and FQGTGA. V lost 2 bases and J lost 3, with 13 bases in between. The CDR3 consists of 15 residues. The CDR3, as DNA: TGTGCCAGCAGCTTAGGACCTTCCCGTGACACTGAAGCTTTCTTT. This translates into CASSLGPSRDTEAFF.

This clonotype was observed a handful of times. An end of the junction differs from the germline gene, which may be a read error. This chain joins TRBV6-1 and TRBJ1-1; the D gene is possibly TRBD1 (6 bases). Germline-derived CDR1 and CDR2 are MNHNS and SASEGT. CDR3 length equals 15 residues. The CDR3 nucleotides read TGTGCCAGCAGTGGAGCACAGGGATGGGACACTGAAGCTCTCTTT. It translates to CASSGAQGWDTEALF.

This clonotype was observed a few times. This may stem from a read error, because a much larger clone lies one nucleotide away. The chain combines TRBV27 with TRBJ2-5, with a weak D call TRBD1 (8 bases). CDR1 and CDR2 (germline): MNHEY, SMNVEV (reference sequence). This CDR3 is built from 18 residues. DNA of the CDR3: TGTGCCAGCAGCTTACGGGGGGTCGGGACAGGACAACAAGAGACCAAGTACTTC. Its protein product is CASSLRGVGTGQQETKYF.

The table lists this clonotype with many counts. The CDR3 reads CASSLYPPAQLHEQYF. CDR3 DNA sequence: TGTGCCAGCAGTTTATACCCCCCTGCGCAGCTACACGAGCAGTACTTC. The genes are TRBV12-3 or TRBV12-4 and TRBJ2-7; D unresolved. This CDR3 has 16 residues. V was clipped by 2 bases and J by 5 bases, with 19 bases between them.

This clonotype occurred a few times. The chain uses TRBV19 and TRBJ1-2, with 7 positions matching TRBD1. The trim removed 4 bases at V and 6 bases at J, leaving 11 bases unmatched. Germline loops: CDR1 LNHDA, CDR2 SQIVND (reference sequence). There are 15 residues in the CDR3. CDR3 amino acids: CASSKRGRLVHGYTF. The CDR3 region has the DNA TGTGCCAGTAGTAAAAGGGGGCGCTTAGTCCATGGCTACACCTTC.

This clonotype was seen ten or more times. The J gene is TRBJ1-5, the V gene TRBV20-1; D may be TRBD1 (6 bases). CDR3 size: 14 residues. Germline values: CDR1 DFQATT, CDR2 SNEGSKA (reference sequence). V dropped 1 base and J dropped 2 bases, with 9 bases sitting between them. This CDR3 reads CSARGRQGNQPQHF. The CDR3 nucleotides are TGCAGTGCTAGAGGGCGACAGGGCAATCAGCCCCAGCATTTT.

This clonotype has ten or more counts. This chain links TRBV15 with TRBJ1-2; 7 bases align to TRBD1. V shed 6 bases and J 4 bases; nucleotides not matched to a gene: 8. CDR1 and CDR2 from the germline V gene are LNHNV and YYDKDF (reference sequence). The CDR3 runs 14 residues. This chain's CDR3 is CATSPTGLAYGYTF. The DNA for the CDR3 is TGTGCCACCAGTCCGACAGGGCTGGCCTATGGCTACACCTTC.

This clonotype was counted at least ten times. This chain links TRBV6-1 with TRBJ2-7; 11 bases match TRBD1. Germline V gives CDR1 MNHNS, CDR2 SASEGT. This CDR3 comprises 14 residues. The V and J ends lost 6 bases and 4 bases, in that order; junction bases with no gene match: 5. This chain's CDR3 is CASSLGTGGYEQYF. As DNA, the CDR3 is TGTGCCAGCAGCCTCGGGACAGGGGGGTACGAGCAGTACTTC.

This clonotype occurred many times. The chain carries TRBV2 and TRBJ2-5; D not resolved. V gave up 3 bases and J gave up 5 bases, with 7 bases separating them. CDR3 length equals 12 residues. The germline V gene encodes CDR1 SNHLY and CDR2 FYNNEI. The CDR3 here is CASSEQFETQYF. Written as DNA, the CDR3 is TGTGCCAGCAGTGAGCAGTTTGAGACCCAGTACTTC.